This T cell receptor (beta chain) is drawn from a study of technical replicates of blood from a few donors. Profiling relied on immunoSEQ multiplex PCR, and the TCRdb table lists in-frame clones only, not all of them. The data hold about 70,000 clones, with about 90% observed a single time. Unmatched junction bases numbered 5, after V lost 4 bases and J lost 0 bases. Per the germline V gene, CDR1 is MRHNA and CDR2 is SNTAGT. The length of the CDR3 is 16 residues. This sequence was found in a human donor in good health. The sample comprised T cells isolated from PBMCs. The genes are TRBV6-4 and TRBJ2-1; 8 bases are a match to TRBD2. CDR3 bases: TGTGCCAGCAGTGTTACTAGCGGACCCTCCTACAATGAGCAGTTCTTC. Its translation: CASSVTSGPSYNEQFF.